The TCR beta chain under discussion was sequenced for a study of Ad26.COV2.S vaccination and SARS-CoV-2 variants (dated by TCRdb to the early 2020s). General notes on the study: TCRbeta repertoire sequencing served as the tool for gauging how specific and how broad the SARS-CoV-2-reactive T cell receptors were following Ad26.COV2.S vaccination. A total of around 32 samples were included in the TCR-sequenced set, comprising around 19 Ad26.COV2.S vaccine recipients, 5 placebo recipients and 8 SARS-CoV-2 convalescent individuals. What the study reported, not specific to this receptor: Higher spike-specific TCR breadth was observed in Ad26.COV2.S recipients than in placebo recipients (P = 0.0014). After vaccination, spike-specific CD8+ and CD4+ T cell responses were reported to show substantial breadth. It was noted by the authors that total T cell responses may have been underestimated by the TCR breadth and depth analyses. Vaccine and placebo recipients had comparable non-spike TCR breadth, which fits with the vaccine containing only spike.

With respect to this clone: It lacks a known antigen. Base qualities are not provided; no much larger clone lies one nucleotide away.

The immunoSEQ Assay was the method used to sequence TCRbeta CDR3 regions. After extraction, genomic DNA underwent amplification by bias-controlled multiplex PCR, followed by high-throughput sequencing. The study's own analysis went as follows. To quantify the absolute abundance of every unique TCRbeta CDR3 region, sequences were collapsed and filtered. Usable DNA was measured by amplifying reference genes present in all nucleated cells, and TCRbeta template counts were normalized to that usable DNA to estimate T cell fraction. Repertoire TCRs were annotated as SARS-CoV-2-specific by exact matching of V gene, CDR3 amino acid sequence and J gene to a known reactive TCR set. The reference SARS-CoV-2 TCR set came from MIRA and was filtered for enrichment in COVID-19-positive ImmuneCODE repertoires, removing public or cross-reactive TCRs. Based on the MIRA antigens, annotated TCRs were further analysed at the level of specific ORF or position within ORF. Breadth was defined as the number of annotated unique rearrangements divided by the total number of unique productive rearrangements, and depth was defined as the summed frequency of the annotated unique rearrangements. Group comparisons of TCR breadth used two-sided Wilcoxon rank-sum tests. TCRdb obtained this table from immuneACCESS and retained in-frame rearrangements with V and J assigned. These tables miss some clones; where compared with another copy, unresolved V genes account for less than half of the shortfall, and the remainder is unexplained. Clone size and the V and J calls come from that table; the DNA yielded D and trimming. Counted in this sample were approximately 340,000 clones; about 91% of them appeared once. The ten top clones hold roughly 3.9% of the sample.

In light of the paper, this sample's time point label describes: individuals recovered from natural SARS-CoV-2 infection. V ends up 1 base short and J 3 bases short, with an unmatched junction base count of 4. The CDR3 contains 15 residues, cysteine and phenylalanine counted. The read is trimmed to its CDR3 DNA, 45 bases read in frame from base 1. The germline V gene encodes CDR1 SGHRS and CDR2 YFSETQ. This sample comprised peripheral blood, obtained after recovery from COVID-19. The sequence is built from TRBV5-1 and TRBJ2-7, and TRBD1 aligns with 10 junction nucleotides. This clonotype was sampled from a human donor who had recovered from COVID-19. This receptor has the CDR3 CASSLRTGGIYEQYF. The nucleotide sequence is given as TGCGCCAGCAGCTTGCGGACAGGGGGTATCTACGAGCAGTACTTC. With all but the CDR3 taken from the reference TRBV5-1 and TRBJ2-7 genes, the full variable domain is: KAGVTQTPRYLIKTRGQQVTLSCSPISGHRSVSWYQQTPGQGLQFLFEYFSETQRNKGNFPGRFSGRQFSNSRSEMNVSTLELGDSALYLCASSLRTGGIYEQYFGPGTRLTVT.